This T cell receptor beta chain was sequenced in a study of regulatory T cells in long-lasting Graves disease. Time point noted: newly diagnosed GD, antithyroid drugs for less than 3 months. Generation of the TCR library employed RNA extracted from PBMCs. CDR3-region Arm-PCR and iRepertoire HTBI primers produced the TCR beta libraries. Via MiXCR, TCRdb re-called the multiplex PCR reads, giving one row per CDR3 protein. Of 360,000 or so distinct CDR3 sequences in the sample, over 15% were seen once. This clonotype was observed at least ten times. Deletions cut 1 base from V and 5 bases from J, with 13 bases between. CDR1 is KGHDR, CDR2 SFDVKD, per germline. The CDR3 totals 15 residues. This sample also belongs to another study, concerning T cells in Graves' hyperthyroidism and ophthalmopathy.

This specimen was peripheral blood mononuclear cells (PBMCs), taken at new diagnosis, from a patient treated with antithyroid drugs. This clonotype was obtained from a man aged 35 to 55 with Graves disease. V usage is TRBV24-1 and J usage is TRBJ2-5; D not resolved. CDR3 in DNA: TGTGCCACCAGTGATTTATGGCAAGGCAGGGAGACCCAGTACTTC. It codes for CATSDLWQGRETQYF.